One and the same sample provided the 17 T cell receptor beta chains below, sequenced in a study of T-cell reconstitution after alpha-beta-depleted transplantation in children. It was with unique molecular identifiers that the TCRbeta library was prepared. TCRdb reanalysed the PCR reads using MiXCR and keeps one entry per CDR3 protein. The sample lists more than 100,000 distinct CDR3 sequences; roughly 24% were seen once. Here the sequenced sample was PBMCs, mostly from graft donor cells, taken 180 days after TCRalphabeta/CD19-depleted stem cell transplant. These receptors were obtained from a male patient aged 2 to 9 who had a stem cell transplant for chronic granulomatous disease, so the T cells may come from the graft donor.

The chain has TRBV19 and TRBJ2-2, with D perhaps TRBD1 (5 bases). The germline V gene has CDR1 LNHDA and CDR2 SQIVND (reference sequence). This CDR3 spans 12 amino acids. The V gene lost 7 bases and the J gene lost 8 bases, with 11 bases spanning the gap. CDR3 bases: TGTGCCAGTAATTCGAGGACAGGGGAGCTGTTTTTT. It encodes CASNSRTGELFF.

CDR3 region: CASSLGGPQHF. The CDR3, as DNA: TGTGCCAGCAGTCTGGGGGGGCCCCAGCATTTT. The rearrangement uses TRBV12-3 or TRBV12-4 and TRBJ1-5; possibly TRBD1 for D (5 bases). The CDR3 is 11 amino acids. With 5 bases removed from V and 9 bases from J, the gap between germline ends came to 8 bases.

V usage is TRBV5-1 and J usage is TRBJ2-1; 10 nucleotides agree with TRBD1. The length of the CDR3 is 16 residues. V trimming: 2 bases; J trimming: 6 bases; junction bases outside the gene matches: 8. Germline V gene data show CDR1 as SGHRS and CDR2 as YFSETQ. This CDR3 reads CASSLHPGQGINEQFF. DNA of the CDR3: TGCGCCAGCAGCTTACACCCGGGACAGGGGATCAATGAGCAGTTCTTC.

In its sample, this clonotype was seen many times. V and J are TRBV29-1 and TRBJ2-5, with D maybe TRBD1 (5 bases). Trimming left V 4 bases short and J 5 bases short, with 23 bases between. CDR3 length equals 16 residues. CDR1 and CDR2 from the germline V gene are SQVTM and ANQGSEA. CDR3 in amino acids: CSVVMSRQGNRETQYF. CDR3 DNA sequence: TGCAGCGTTGTAATGTCGCGTCAGGGAAATCGGGAGACCCAGTACTTC.

This clonotype was detected many times. This rearrangement joins TRBV20-1 to TRBJ2-1; 10 bases are a match to TRBD2. The CDR3 spans 13 residues. CDR1 is DFQATT and CDR2 is SNEGSKA in the germline V gene (reference sequence). V shed 2 bases and J 6 bases; nucleotides not matched to a gene: 1. CDR3 in DNA: TGCAGTGCTAGAAGGACTAGCGGCAATGAGCAGTTCTTC. Translating it yields CSARRTSGNEQFF.

This clonotype came up a few times. V usage is TRBV7-6 and J usage is TRBJ1-6; D is ambiguous. CDR1 and CDR2 from the germline V gene are SGHVS and FNYEAQ. This CDR3 is built from 15 residues. The V end lost 1 base, the J end lost 6 bases, and 10 bases lay between the germline ends. The CDR3 is CASSLGTESNSPLHF. CDR3 nucleotides: TGTGCCAGCAGCTTAGGGACGGAGAGTAATTCACCCCTCCACTTT.

J is TRBJ1-1 and V is TRBV28; no firm D call. The CDR3 sequence is 13 residues long. The V gene's germline CDR1 is MDHEN and CDR2 SYDVKM. Trimming removed 3 bases at V and 5 bases at J, with 10 bases between. CDR3: CASSFLFWTEAFF. CDR3 bases: TGTGCCAGCAGTTTCCTGTTTTGGACTGAAGCTTTCTTT. Variable domain in full (rest from reference TRBV28 and TRBJ1-1): DVKVTQSSRYLVKRTGEKVFLECVQDMDHENMFWYRQDPGLGLRLIYFSYDVKMKEKGDIPEGYSVSREKKERFSLILESASTNQTSMYLCASSFLFWTEAFFGQGTRLTVV.

The chain combines TRBV5-1 with TRBJ2-7; no clear D gene. The CDR3 loop spans 14 amino acids. The V end was cut by 1 base, the J end by 2 bases, with 10 bases between. Looked up from germline, CDR1 is SGHRS and CDR2 is YFSETQ. In DNA, the CDR3 is TGCGCCAGCAGCTTGTCCGGATTCACCTACGAGCAGTACTTC. This sequence encodes CASSLSGFTYEQYF.

There are a few counts of this clonotype. CDR3 nucleotides: TGTGCCAGCAGCCAAGGCAGGGCTCAGCCCCAGCATTTT. As protein: CASSQGRAQPQHF. The gene calls are TRBV6-2 or TRBV6-3 and TRBJ1-5; D is perhaps TRBD1 (5 bases). The ends were cut back, 6 bases at V and 6 bases at J, with 12 bases in the middle. The length of the CDR3 is 13 residues. Per the germline V gene, CDR1 is MNHEY and CDR2 is SVGEGT.

The chain has TRBV6-1 and TRBJ1-6, with 7 bases lining up with TRBD1. The CDR3 has 14 residues. Trimming removed 8 bases from V and 2 bases from J; junction bases left unmatched: 3. Looked up from germline, CDR1 is MNHNS and CDR2 is SASEGT. Here the CDR3 reads CASQGTAYNSPLHF. CDR3 bases: TGTGCCAGCCAAGGGACAGCCTATAATTCACCCCTCCACTTT.

This clonotype was seen many times. CDR3 sequence: CSASFWTGNTEAFF. The DNA for the CDR3 is TGCAGTGCTAGTTTTTGGACAGGGAACACTGAAGCTTTCTTT. V gene TRBV20-1 combines with J gene TRBJ1-1, with 7 nucleotides matching TRBD1. The CDR3 sequence is 14 residues long. V was pared by 3 bases and J by 1 base, with 5 bases of the junction left unmatched. Germline V gives CDR1 DFQATT, CDR2 SNEGSKA (reference sequence).

In its sample, this clonotype was seen many times. The chain combines TRBV29-1 with TRBJ2-7; a possible D gene is TRBD2 (6 bases). V was trimmed by 2 bases and J by 3 bases, leaving 23 bases between them. CDR3 length equals 17 residues. The germline V gene has CDR1 SQVTM and CDR2 ANQGSEA. The CDR3, as DNA: TGCAGCGTTGAAAAAAGGGTATCGGCGGGGTCTTGCTACGAGCAGTACTTC. Translating it yields CSVEKRVSAGSCYEQYF.

This clonotype was seen only a few times. The chain employs TRBV5-1 and TRBJ2-5; D unresolved. V was cut by 0 bases and J by 4 bases, with 7 bases left in between. CDR1 is SGHRS and CDR2 is YFSETQ in the germline V gene. This CDR3 is 13 amino acids long. In DNA, the CDR3 is TGCGCCAGCAGCTTGGTTCCCCTAGAGACCCAGTACTTC. As protein: CASSLVPLETQYF.

This clonotype was counted only a few times. The gene calls are TRBV12-3 or TRBV12-4 and TRBJ1-1; TRBD1 agrees at 7 bases. The CDR3 is 13 amino acids. The junction had 3 bases not matched to a gene; V was cut back by 4 bases and J by 4 bases. The CDR3 DNA sequence: TGTGCCAGCAGTTCGTACAGGGGCACTGAAGCTTTCTTT. Its protein is CASSSYRGTEAFF.

This clonotype occurred many times. The J gene is TRBJ2-2, the V gene TRBV28, with a possible D match to TRBD2 (5 bases). V was clipped by 5 bases and J by 4 bases, with 14 bases between them. The length of the CDR3 is 15 residues. Germline lookup yields CDR1 MDHEN and CDR2 SYDVKM. The CDR3 loop reads CASSPTTGVTGELFF. CDR3 bases: TGTGCCAGCAGTCCCACCACCGGGGTCACCGGGGAGCTGTTTTTT.

This clonotype was recorded many times. The CDR3 spells CASSFLWGPGYEQYF. The DNA of the CDR3 is TGTGCCAGCAGCTTTTTGTGGGGGCCCGGGTACGAGCAGTACTTC. This chain connects TRBV5-5 to TRBJ2-7; tentatively, D is TRBD1 (6 bases). The V end lost 2 bases, the J end lost 4 bases, and 16 bases lay between the germline ends. The V gene's germline CDR1 is SGHKS and CDR2 YYEKEE (reference sequence). The CDR3 is 15 residues long.

The chain employs TRBV12-3 or TRBV12-4 and TRBJ2-3; no definite D call. V lost 3 bases and J 6 bases, leaving 4 bases between the germline ends. The CDR3 is made up of 11 amino acids. CDR3 nucleotide sequence: TGTGCCAGCAGTTTCAAGGATACGCAGTATTTT. This sequence encodes CASSFKDTQYF.